This passage covers 9 T cell receptor beta chains from one sample sequenced in a study of beta chain features in type 1 diabetes. The whole isolated RNA underwent reverse transcription, so sequencing captured expressed TCRB transcripts. Sequenced by immunoSEQ multiplex PCR; TCRdb stores in-frame clones only, minus some. The top ten hold 0.55% to 0.75% of the sample, which has 110,000 to 150,000 clones, over 8% seen once. The sequencing sample was made of central memory CD4+ T cells from blood. Source of these receptors: a woman aged 40 to 50 in good health.

The chain has TRBV5-8 and TRBJ2-5, with TRBD2 matching 8 bases. The CDR3 extends over 14 amino acids. Germline values: CDR1 SGHTS, CDR2 YDEGEE. The V segment lost 5 bases and the J segment 4 bases; nucleotides outside the gene matches: 7. The CDR3 sequence: CASRGGGGRETQYF. The DNA for the CDR3 is TGTGCCAGCAGGGGCGGCGGGGGGAGAGAGACCCAGTACTTC.

This clone has only a few counts. The rearrangement joins TRBV10-1 to TRBJ2-7; a weak D match, TRBD1 (6 bases). V lost 9 bases, J lost 1 base, and 13 bases lay in between. The length of the CDR3 is 13 residues. Germline V CDR1 and CDR2: WNHNN, SYGVQD (reference sequence). CDR3 sequence (DNA): TGCGCCAGTGACCGGACAGCTTCCTACGAGCAGTACTTC. This translates into CASDRTASYEQYF.

The rearrangement uses TRBV5-1 and TRBJ2-4, with D possibly matching TRBD1 (5 bases). CDR3 length equals 16 residues. The V gene's germline CDR1 is SGHRS and CDR2 YFSETQ. With 2 bases removed from V and 0 bases from J, the gap between germline ends came to 12 bases. The CDR3 DNA reads as TGCGCCAGCAGCTTCACAGGCGCCCAAGCCAAAAACATTCAGTACTTC. Translating it yields CASSFTGAQAKNIQYF.

This clone has a handful of counts. The chain joins TRBV29-1 to TRBJ1-1; possibly TRBD1 for D (5 bases). V was shortened by 7 bases and J by 0 bases, with 12 bases between the two germline ends. The V gene's germline CDR1 is SQVTM and CDR2 ANQGSEA. The CDR3 is 13 amino acids. The CDR3 here is CSADSNMNTEAFF. The CDR3 bases are TGCAGCGCTGACAGTAACATGAACACTGAAGCTTTCTTT.

This clone showed up just a few times. The CDR3 sequence: CASSLLAGGNEQFF. CDR3 DNA sequence: TGCGCCAGCAGCTTACTAGCGGGGGGGAATGAGCAGTTCTTC. The rearrangement joins TRBV5-1 to TRBJ2-1, with 13 nucleotides matching TRBD2. The CDR3 contains 14 residues. With 2 bases clipped from V and 7 bases from J, the junction kept 0 bases outside the gene matches. Germline values: CDR1 SGHRS, CDR2 YFSETQ.

This clone occurred a few times. The rearrangement uses TRBV5-1 and TRBJ1-6; D perhaps matches TRBD1 (5 bases). Germline V lookup: CDR1 SGHRS, CDR2 YFSETQ. V dropped 4 bases and J dropped 9 bases, with 20 bases sitting between them. The CDR3 extends over 16 amino acids. The CDR3 here is CASSVGTPAGLSPLHF. CDR3 DNA sequence: TGCGCCAGCAGCGTAGGGACCCCCGCGGGGCTTTCACCCCTCCACTTT.

The CDR3 here is CASSQDLGLRGEQYF. The CDR3 DNA follows: TGCGCCAGCAGCCAAGATCTTGGACTACGGGGCGAGCAGTACTTC. This chain uses TRBV4-3 with TRBJ2-7, with D possibly matching TRBD2 (6 bases). The length of the CDR3 is 15 residues. CDR1 is LGHNA, CDR2 YSLEER, per germline. The V gene lost 0 bases and the J gene lost 6 bases, with 15 bases spanning the gap.

This clone came up a few times. The chain employs TRBV7-8 and TRBJ2-1; 12 nucleotides agree with TRBD2. Germline lookup yields CDR1 SGHVS and CDR2 FQNEAQ. This CDR3 region has 17 residues. Trimming at V came to 5 bases and at J to 4 bases, leaving 9 bases not matched to a gene. The CDR3 DNA reads as TGTGCCAGCAGCCCCCGGAAGACTAGCGGGGGATACAATGAGCAGTTCTTC. Its translation is CASSPRKTSGGYNEQFF. Filled out from reference TRBV7-8 and TRBJ2-1, the complete variable domain reads GAGVSQSPRYKVAKRGQDVALRCDPISGHVSLFWYQQALGQGPEFLTYFQNEAQLDKSGLPSDRFFAERPEGSVSTLKIQRTQQEDSAVYLCASSPRKTSGGYNEQFFGPGTRLTVL.

The CDR3 loop reads CASSLTGTDTQYF. In DNA form, the CDR3 reads TGTGCCAGCAGCTTGACAGGCACAGATACGCAGTATTTT. The chain recombines TRBV27 with TRBJ2-3, with a possible D match to TRBD1 (5 bases). Germline CDR1 reads MNHEY; CDR2 reads SMNVEV (reference sequence). The V and J ends lost 6 bases and 1 base respectively, with 8 bases between them. This CDR3 has 13 residues.